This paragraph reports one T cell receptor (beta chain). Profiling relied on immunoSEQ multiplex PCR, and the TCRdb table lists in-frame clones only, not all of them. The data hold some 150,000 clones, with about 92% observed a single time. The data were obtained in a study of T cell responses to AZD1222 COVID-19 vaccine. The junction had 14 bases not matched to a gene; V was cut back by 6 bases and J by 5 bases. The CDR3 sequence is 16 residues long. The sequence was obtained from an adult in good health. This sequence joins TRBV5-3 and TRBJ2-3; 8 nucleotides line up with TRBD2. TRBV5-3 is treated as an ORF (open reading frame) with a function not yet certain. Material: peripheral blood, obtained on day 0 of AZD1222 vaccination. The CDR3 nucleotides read TGTGCCAGAACCGACGGGGGCGGGAGGCGGGTAGATACGCAGTATTTT. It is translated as CARTDGGGRRVDTQYF.